The sequence of this T cell receptor beta chain was determined in a study of blood T cell repertoires in COVID-19. Profiled with immunoSEQ multiplex PCR; TCRdb holds only in-frame clones, not every one. Altogether around 200,000 clones are present, over 80% being singletons, with the ten largest covering around 1.3%. V gave up 5 bases and J gave up 1 base, with 14 bases separating them. The CDR3 runs to 15 residues. Germline assignment: CDR1 SGHTA and CDR2 FQGNSA. Input material: PBMCs or T cells enriched from blood (not recorded which). This chain connects TRBV7-2 to TRBJ2-5; D gene uncertain. This clonotype was sampled from a man aged 25 to 45 who had recovered from COVID-19. CDR3 residues: CASSSLVEFQETQYF. The CDR3 DNA follows: TGTGCCAGCAGCAGTCTCGTAGAGTTCCAAGAGACCCAGTACTTC.